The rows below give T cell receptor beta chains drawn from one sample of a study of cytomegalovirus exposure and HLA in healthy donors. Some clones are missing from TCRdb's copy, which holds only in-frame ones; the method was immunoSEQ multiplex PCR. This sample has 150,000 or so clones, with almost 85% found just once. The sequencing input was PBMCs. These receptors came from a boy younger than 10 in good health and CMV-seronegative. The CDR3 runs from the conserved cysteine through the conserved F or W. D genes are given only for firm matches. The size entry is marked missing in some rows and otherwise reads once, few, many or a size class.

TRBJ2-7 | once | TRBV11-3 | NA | CASSLGQGIAYEQYF | TGTGCCAGCAGCTTAGGCCAGGGGATCGCCTACGAGCAGTACTTC
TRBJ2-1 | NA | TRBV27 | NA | CASVSFGSSYNEQFF | TGTGCCAGCGTATCCTTCGGGAGCTCCTACAATGAGCAGTTCTTC
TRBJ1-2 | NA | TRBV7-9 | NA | CSSSQVGQFVSGYTF | TGTTCCAGCAGCCAGGTTGGCCAGTTCGTTAGTGGCTACACCTTC
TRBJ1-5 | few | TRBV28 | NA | CASLWGSAFNQPQHF | TGTGCCAGCCTTTGGGGCAGCGCCTTCAATCAGCCCCAGCATTTT
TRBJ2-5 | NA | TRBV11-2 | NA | CASSLDLVAQETQYF | TGTGCCAGCAGCTTAGATTTGGTAGCTCAAGAGACCCAGTACTTC
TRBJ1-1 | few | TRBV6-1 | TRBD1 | CASRGQGSTTEAFF | TGTGCCAGCAGGGGACAGGGGTCCACCACTGAAGCTTTCTTT
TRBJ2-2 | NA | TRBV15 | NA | CATSRAGTTNTGELFF | TGTGCCACCAGCAGGGCCGGGACAACGAACACCGGGGAGCTGTTTTTT
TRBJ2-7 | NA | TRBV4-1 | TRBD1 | CASSQGRGKYEQYF | TGCGCCAGCAGCCAAGGCAGGGGGAAGTACGAGCAGTACTTC
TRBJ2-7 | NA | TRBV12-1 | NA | CASSCGLASYEQYF | TGTGCCAGCAGCTGTGGACTAGCCTCCTACGAGCAGTACTTC
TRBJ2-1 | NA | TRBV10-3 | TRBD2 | CAISWTSGSAGDEQFF | TGTGCCATCAGTTGGACTAGCGGGAGCGCAGGGGATGAGCAGTTCTTC
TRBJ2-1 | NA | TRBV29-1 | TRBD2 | CSVEPTSGEQFF | TGCAGCGTTGAGCCGACTAGCGGTGAGCAGTTCTTC
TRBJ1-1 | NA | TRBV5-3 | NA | CATEGGIPEAFF | TGTGCCACCGAGGGGGGGATACCTGAAGCTTTCTTT
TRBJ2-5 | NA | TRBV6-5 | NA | CASSYKLEGRETQYF | TGTGCCAGCAGTTACAAACTAGAGGGTCGAGAGACCCAGTACTTC
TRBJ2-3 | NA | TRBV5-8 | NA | CASSLATSRLGTDTQYF | TGTGCCAGCAGCTTGGCCACTTCTAGGTTAGGCACAGATACGCAGTATTTT
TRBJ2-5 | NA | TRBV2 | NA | CASSEGAGEETQYF | TGTGCCAGCAGTGAGGGGGCAGGGGAAGAGACCCAGTACTTC
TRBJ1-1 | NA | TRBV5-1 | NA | CASSLEQATEAFF | TGCGCCAGCAGCTTGGAGCAGGCGACTGAAGCTTTCTTT
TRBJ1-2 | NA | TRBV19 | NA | CASSIQGREGYTF | TGTGCCAGTAGTATCCAGGGGAGGGAAGGCTACACCTTC
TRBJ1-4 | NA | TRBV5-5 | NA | CASSFRGTNEKLFF | TGTGCCAGCAGCTTTAGGGGAACTAATGAAAAACTGTTTTTT
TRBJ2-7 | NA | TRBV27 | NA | CASRMLDSNRQYF | TGTGCCAGCCGTATGCTAGACAGTAACAGGCAGTACTTC
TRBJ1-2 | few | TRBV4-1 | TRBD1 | CASSQPGQGPTYGYTF | TGCGCCAGCAGCCAACCGGGACAGGGCCCCACCTATGGCTACACCTTC
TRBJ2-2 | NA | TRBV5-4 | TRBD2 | CASSLEASGRPRELFF | TGTGCCAGCAGCTTGGAGGCTAGCGGGAGGCCAAGGGAGCTGTTTTTT
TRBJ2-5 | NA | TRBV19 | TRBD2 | CASSTWTSGRSQETQYF | TGTGCCAGTAGTACTTGGACTAGCGGGAGGAGCCAAGAGACCCAGTACTTC
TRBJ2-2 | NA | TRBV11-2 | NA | CASSLVSTPGELFF | TGTGCCAGCAGCTTAGTTTCGACACCCGGGGAGCTGTTTTTT
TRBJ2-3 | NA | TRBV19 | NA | CASSIGSRRDTQYF | TGTGCCAGTAGTATAGGCTCCAGGCGAGATACGCAGTATTTT
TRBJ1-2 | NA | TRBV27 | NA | CASSPRTEDGYTF | TGTGCCAGCAGCCCTCGGACAGAGGATGGCTACACCTTC
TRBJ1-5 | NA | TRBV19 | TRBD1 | CASIGEGAPAPQHF | TGTGCCAGTATAGGTGAGGGGGCGCCAGCGCCCCAGCATTTT
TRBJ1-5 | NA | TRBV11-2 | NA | CASSSGGGVNQPQHF | TGTGCCAGTTCTTCTGGGGGGGGCGTCAATCAGCCCCAGCATTTT
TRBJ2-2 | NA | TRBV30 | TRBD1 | CAWSPGTGVGELFF | TGTGCCTGGAGTCCCGGGACAGGGGTCGGGGAGCTGTTTTTT
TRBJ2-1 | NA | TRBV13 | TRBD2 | CASTRGGSDEQFF | TGTGCCAGCACCCGCGGGGGTTCGGATGAGCAGTTCTTC
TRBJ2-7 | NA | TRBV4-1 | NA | CASSQHRDTRGQYF | TGCGCCAGCAGCCAACACCGGGACACCCGAGGGCAGTACTTC
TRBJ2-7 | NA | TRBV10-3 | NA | CAISESSEKPYEQYF | TGTGCCATCAGTGAGTCGAGTGAAAAACCCTACGAGCAGTACTTC
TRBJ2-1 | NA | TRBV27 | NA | CASSFSRTRTYSYNEQFF | TGTGCCAGCAGTTTTTCGCGGACCCGGACATACTCCTACAATGAGCAGTTCTTC
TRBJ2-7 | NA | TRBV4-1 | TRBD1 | CASSQAGQGAIEQYF | TGCGCCAGCAGCCAAGCCGGACAGGGGGCAATCGAGCAGTACTTC
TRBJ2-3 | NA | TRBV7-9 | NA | CASSPRGLTDTQYF | TGTGCCAGCAGCCCAAGGGGTCTCACAGATACGCAGTATTTT
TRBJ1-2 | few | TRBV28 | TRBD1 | CASSLFGTVSGYTF | TGTGCCAGCAGTTTATTCGGGACAGTCTCGGGCTACACCTTC
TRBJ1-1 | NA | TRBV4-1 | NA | CASSQGGGHLATEAFF | TGCGCCAGCAGCCAAGGTGGGGGACATTTAGCCACTGAAGCTTTCTTT
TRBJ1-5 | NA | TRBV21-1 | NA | CASSKYQTGAPHSNQPQHF | TGTGCCAGCAGCAAATACCAAACAGGGGCCCCCCATAGCAATCAGCCCCAGCATTTT
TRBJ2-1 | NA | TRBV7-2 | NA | CASSPRGTNSYNEQFF | TGTGCCAGCAGCCCGAGAGGGACAAACTCCTACAATGAGCAGTTCTTC
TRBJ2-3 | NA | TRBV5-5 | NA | CASSPSKAGSHFGTQYF | TGTGCCAGCAGCCCTTCGAAAGCCGGGAGCCATTTCGGTACGCAGTATTTT
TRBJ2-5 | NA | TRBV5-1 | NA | CASSQDGRETQYF | TGCGCCAGCAGCCAAGATGGCAGAGAGACCCAGTACTTC
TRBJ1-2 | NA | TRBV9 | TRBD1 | CASSVEAGGSYGYTF | TGTGCCAGCAGCGTAGAGGCAGGGGGATCCTATGGCTACACCTTC